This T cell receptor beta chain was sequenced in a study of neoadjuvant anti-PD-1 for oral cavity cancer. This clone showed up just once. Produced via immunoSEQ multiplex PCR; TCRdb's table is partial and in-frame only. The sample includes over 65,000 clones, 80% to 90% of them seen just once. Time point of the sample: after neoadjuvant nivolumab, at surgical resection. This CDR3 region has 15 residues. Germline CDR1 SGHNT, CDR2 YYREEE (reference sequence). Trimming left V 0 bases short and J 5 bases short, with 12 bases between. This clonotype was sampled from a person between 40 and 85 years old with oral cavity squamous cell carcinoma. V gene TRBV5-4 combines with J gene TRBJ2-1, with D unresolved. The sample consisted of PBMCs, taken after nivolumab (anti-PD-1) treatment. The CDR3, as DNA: TGTGCCAGCAGCTTGGGGTACTCAAGGAACAATGAGCAGTTCTTC. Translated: CASSLGYSRNNEQFF.